Shown below are 3 T cell receptor beta chains from a single sample sequenced in a study of T-cell memory formation after mild COVID-19. TCRdb processed the 5' RACE reads anew with MiXCR; each CDR3 protein has one entry. This sample yields about 310,000 distinct CDR3 sequences, of which less than 20% are seen a single time; roughly 20% belongs to the top ten. Sequenced sample: PBMCs or a T cell subset sorted from them (not recorded which). These receptors all stem from a young man who had mild COVID-19 (a few samples of this study predate the infection). Cell type and time point are not known.

This clonotype turned up a few times. CDR3 region: CASSSRSGGEQYV. In DNA form, the CDR3 reads TGTGCCAGCAGTTCGAGGTCCGGAGGCGAGCAGTACGTC. The V gene is TRBV25-1, the J gene TRBJ2-7; D might be TRBD2 (5 bases). Germline V CDR1 and CDR2: MGHDK, SYGVNS. V dropped 5 bases and J dropped 6 bases, with 14 bases sitting between them. CDR3 length equals 13 residues.

The chain has TRBV7-9 and TRBJ2-3, with TRBD2 identical over 7 bases. Trimming cost V 1 base and J 1 base; bases outside gene matches: 8. The CDR3 length is 17 residues. The germline V gene has CDR1 SEHNR and CDR2 FQNEAQ (reference sequence). CDR3 sequence: CASSLGSAGSRTDTQYF. In DNA form, the CDR3 reads TGTGCCAGCAGCTTAGGGTCAGCGGGGAGTCGCACAGATACGCAGTATTTT.

By share, this clonotype ranks as medium-sized (0.01 to 0.1%). The CDR3 sequence: CASSVAGVEETQYF. Written as DNA, the CDR3 is TGTGCCAGCAGCGTAGCGGGGGTTGAAGAGACCCAGTACTTC. The V and J genes are TRBV9 and TRBJ2-5, with D possibly being TRBD2 (6 bases). V dropped 0 bases and J dropped 3 bases, with 9 bases sitting between them. CDR1 and CDR2 (germline): SGDLS, YYNGEE. CDR3 size: 14 residues.